This T cell receptor (beta chain) was obtained from a study of shared clonotypes between healthy human individuals. Overall study findings and caveats: It was observed that approximately 5% of naive CD4 clonotypes were shared across several donors. Only blood underwent sampling, and tissue repertoires likely differ. Some clonotypes were shared by all four sorted-subset donors, while others were not shared. The non-shared ones had lower generation probabilities than the shared ones.

Turning to this clone: The antigen remains undetermined.

Germline CDR1 is MNHEY and CDR2 is SMNVEV (reference sequence). CDR3 size: 13 residues. V was shortened by 2 bases and J by 3 bases, with 8 bases between the two germline ends. Naive CD8 cells lacked CD45RO, underwent positive selection for CCR7 and left out terminally differentiated effector memory CD45RA+ cells. Each sample came from a Caucasian adult donor living in Nashville, Tennessee. Only in-frame clones appear in the TCRdb table, and some are missing; sequencing was by immunoSEQ multiplex PCR. The sample has approximately 2,200,000 clones, 90% to 95% seen once; the top ten hold 1.5% to 2%. The source of this sequence is a young man in good health. Some clones in this sample may be carry-over from other donors' samples. The specimen sequenced was naive CD8+ T cells from PBMCs. The chain carries TRBV27 and TRBJ2-7, with D possibly matching TRBD1 (5 bases). CDR3 sequence (DNA): TGTGCCAGCAGTTTAGGGGCCCTCTACGAGCAGTACTTC. The encoded protein is CASSLGALYEQYF.